A single sample gave rise to the 18 T cell receptor beta chains below, sequenced in a study of T cell responses to AZD1222 COVID-19 vaccine. Method: immunoSEQ multiplex PCR; TCRdb's copy keeps in-frame clones and lacks some. The sample contains tens of thousands of clones, about 88% of which appear only once. The sample consisted of peripheral blood, taken 28 days after the second AZD1222 dose. The receptor set was obtained from an adult who received the AZD1222 COVID-19 vaccine.

The chain employs TRBV19 and TRBJ1-5; D is uncertain. The germline V gene encodes CDR1 LNHDA and CDR2 SQIVND (reference sequence). V lost 8 bases and J lost 0, with 8 bases in between. The CDR3 contains 13 residues. CDR3 nucleotide sequence: TGTGCCAGTCAGGCGGTTAGCAATCAGCCCCAGCATTTT. Translation: CASQAVSNQPQHF.

The count of this clone is one. The rearrangement uses TRBV19 and TRBJ1-1; 7 bases fit TRBD1. The V and J ends lost 5 bases and 0 bases, in that order; junction bases with no gene match: 6. Germline CDR1 LNHDA, CDR2 SQIVND (reference sequence). This CDR3 spans 15 amino acids. CDR3: CASSLHRGMNTEAFF. In DNA form, the CDR3 reads TGTGCCAGTAGTTTACACAGGGGAATGAACACTGAAGCTTTCTTT.

This clone was found many times. CDR3: CASRHPQGSSGYTF. The CDR3 DNA is TGTGCCAGCAGACATCCACAGGGAAGCAGCGGCTACACCTTC. This chain connects TRBV3-1 (or the pseudogene TRBV3-2) to TRBJ1-2; weak D call: TRBD1 (6 bases). V was trimmed by 6 bases and J by 8 bases, leaving 19 bases between them. This CDR3 comprises 14 residues. Germline V gives CDR1 LGHDT, CDR2 YNNKEL (reference sequence).

This chain connects TRBV18 to TRBJ2-2; maybe TRBD2 (6 bases). CDR3 length: 15 residues. The V end lost 0 bases, the J end lost 6 bases, and 11 bases lay between the germline ends. Germline loops: CDR1 KGHSH, CDR2 LQKENI. The CDR3 protein is CASSPPTGEAGELFF. The CDR3 nucleotides read TGTGCCAGCTCACCACCGACGGGAGAGGCCGGGGAGCTGTTTTTT.

J is TRBJ1-5 and V is TRBV30, with D perhaps TRBD1 (5 bases). The V gene lost 0 bases and the J gene lost 4 bases, with 13 bases spanning the gap. CDR3 size: 15 residues. Germline CDR1 reads GTSNPN; CDR2 reads SVGIG (reference sequence). The chain's CDR3 is CAWSVWGEPNQPQHF. The DNA for the CDR3 is TGTGCCTGGAGTGTATGGGGGGAGCCTAATCAGCCCCAGCATTTT.

The chain combines TRBV27 with TRBJ1-4; 9 positions agree with TRBD1. Unmatched junction bases numbered 6, after V lost 2 bases and J lost 8 bases. CDR1 is MNHEY and CDR2 is SMNVEV in the germline V gene (reference sequence). The CDR3 extends over 15 amino acids. CDR3 sequence (DNA): TGTGCCAGCAGTTTAAGGGGACAGGGTTGGGAAAAACTGTTTTTT. Translating it yields CASSLRGQGWEKLFF.

This clone appeared a single time. The gene calls are TRBV14 and TRBJ2-7; either TRBD1 or TRBD2 may fit D (5 bases each). CDR1 is SGHDN, CDR2 FVKESK, per germline. The CDR3 runs to 16 residues. Trimming shortened V by 0 bases and J by 2 bases, and 14 bases separated the two germline ends. The CDR3 region has the DNA TGTGCCAGCAGCCAAGAAGGGTGGTGGGGGACCTACGAGCAGTACTTC. Translation gives CASSQEGWWGTYEQYF.

This chain links TRBV6-2 or TRBV6-3 with TRBJ1-5; TRBD1 agrees at 7 bases. Trimming removed 6 bases from V and 3 bases from J; junction bases left unmatched: 5. The CDR3 is 14 amino acids. Germline values: CDR1 MNHEY, CDR2 SVGEGT. The CDR3 here is CASSPGTVNQPQHF. CDR3 nucleotide sequence: TGTGCCAGCAGCCCAGGGACAGTCAATCAGCCCCAGCATTTT.

The chain employs TRBV28 and TRBJ2-5; tentatively, D is TRBD1 (6 bases). This CDR3 is 14 amino acids long. Trimming left V 6 bases short and J 5 bases short, with 16 bases between. Germline lookup yields CDR1 MDHEN and CDR2 SYDVKM. CDR3 nucleotides: TGTGCCAGCAGGTTAGGGGGTATGTCGGAGACCCAGTACTTC. This translates into CASRLGGMSETQYF.

The V gene is TRBV10-2, the J gene TRBJ2-3, with TRBD2 matching over 13 bases. The CDR3 extends over 18 amino acids. Germline V CDR1 and CDR2: WSHSY, SAAADI. J lost 1 base, V lost 2 bases, and 6 bases had no gene match. For the CDR3, the DNA is TGCGCCAGCAGTGAGGAACTAGCGGGAGGGCCGGGCACAGATACGCAGTATTTT. Translating gives CASSEELAGGPGTDTQYF.

This clone is a singleton in its sample. This rearrangement joins TRBV7-6 to TRBJ2-1; D may match TRBD1 or TRBD2 (5 bases each). The CDR3 length is 16 residues. Germline V CDR1 and CDR2: SGHVS, FNYEAQ. Trimming removed 2 bases from V and 0 bases from J, with 11 bases in between. The CDR3: CASSLKPGRSYNEQFF. As DNA, the CDR3 is TGTGCCAGCAGCTTAAAGCCGGGACGCTCCTACAATGAGCAGTTCTTC.

This chain uses TRBV7-2 with TRBJ2-1; D remains unclear. This CDR3 is built from 13 residues. V lost 3 bases, J lost 6 bases, and 9 bases lay in between. The germline CDR1 and CDR2 sequences are SGHTA and FQGNSA. CDR3 protein: CASSFPATNEQFF. CDR3 nucleotides: TGTGCCAGCAGCTTCCCGGCAACCAATGAGCAGTTCTTC.

The chain has TRBV10-2 and TRBJ2-7; 8 bases map to TRBD2. The CDR3 is made up of 16 amino acids. V lost 4 bases, J lost 1 base, and 9 bases stayed unmatched. Germline loops: CDR1 WSHSY, CDR2 SAAADI. In nucleotides, the CDR3 is TGCGCCAGCAGTGGGGAGGGTAGCGGGACTTCCTACGAGCAGTACTTC. Translated: CASSGEGSGTSYEQYF.

Concerning this clone: The junction departs from the called germline gene at one end, perhaps through a read error. The rearrangement uses TRBV4-1 and TRBJ1-6, with a tentative D call TRBD1 (6 bases). CDR1 is MGHRA, CDR2 YSYEKL, per germline. The CDR3 is made up of 14 amino acids. The DNA for the CDR3 is TGCGCCAGCACCCAAGGGGGGCTGGGATCACCCCTCCACTTT. Translated: CASTQGGLGSPLHF.

This clone has more than one count but fewer than ten. The V call is TRBV5-8, the J call TRBJ1-5; D remains ambiguous. The CDR3 is 15 residues long. CDR1 SGHTS and CDR2 YDEGEE come from the germline V gene. V was pared by 4 bases and J by 3 bases, with 14 bases between. CDR3 sequence: CASSPTRESNQPQHF. As DNA, the CDR3 is TGTGCCAGCAGCCCTACACGGGAGTCCAATCAGCCCCAGCATTTT.

This chain uses TRBV27 with TRBJ1-3; D gene ambiguous. Germline-derived CDR1 and CDR2 are MNHEY and SMNVEV (reference sequence). The CDR3 has 15 residues. V was trimmed by 6 bases and J by 0 bases, leaving 12 bases between them. The CDR3 spells CASSLDGYSGNTIYF. The CDR3 nucleotides read TGTGCCAGCAGCCTTGACGGGTACTCTGGAAACACCATATATTTT.

The CDR3 protein is CASSSKRVDYTF. CDR3 coding DNA: TGTGCCAGCAGCTCGAAGAGGGTTGACTACACCTTC. This chain links TRBV13 with TRBJ1-2; D gene unclear. V lost 4 bases and J 10 bases, leaving 13 bases between the germline ends. This CDR3 is built from 12 residues. CDR1 PRHDT and CDR2 FYEKMQ come from the germline V gene (reference sequence).

The J gene is TRBJ2-1, the V gene TRBV15; 15 nucleotides agree with TRBD2. The germline CDR1 and CDR2 sequences are LNHNV and YYDKDF (reference sequence). V trimming: 5 bases; J trimming: 7 bases; junction bases outside the gene matches: 3. There are 15 residues in the CDR3. The CDR3 DNA is TGTGCCACCAGCCTCGGGACTAGCGGGAGGAATGAGCAGTTCTTC. Amino acids: CATSLGTSGRNEQFF.